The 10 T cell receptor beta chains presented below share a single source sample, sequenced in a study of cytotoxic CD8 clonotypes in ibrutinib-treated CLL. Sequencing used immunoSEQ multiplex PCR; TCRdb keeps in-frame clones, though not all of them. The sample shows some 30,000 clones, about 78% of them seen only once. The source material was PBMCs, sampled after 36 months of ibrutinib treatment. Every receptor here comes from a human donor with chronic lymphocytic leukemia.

The CDR3 nucleotides read TGTGCCAGCAGTACCCCGACAGACGGCTACGAGCAGTACTTC. This codes for CASSTPTDGYEQYF. The rearrangement joins TRBV2 to TRBJ2-7; possibly TRBD1 for D (5 bases). Trimming left V 5 bases short and J 3 bases short, with 14 bases between. The CDR3 extends over 14 amino acids. Germline V CDR1 and CDR2: SNHLY, FYNNEI.

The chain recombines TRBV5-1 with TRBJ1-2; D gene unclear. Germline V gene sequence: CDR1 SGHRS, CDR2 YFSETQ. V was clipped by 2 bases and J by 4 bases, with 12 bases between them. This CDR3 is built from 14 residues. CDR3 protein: CASSFARGLYGYTF. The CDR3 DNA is TGCGCCAGCAGCTTTGCCCGGGGTCTCTATGGCTACACCTTC.

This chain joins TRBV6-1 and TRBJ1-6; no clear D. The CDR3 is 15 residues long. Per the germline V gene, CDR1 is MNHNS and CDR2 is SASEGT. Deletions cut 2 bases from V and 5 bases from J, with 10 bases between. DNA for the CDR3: TGTGCCAGCAGTGAAAGCTTGGCAGATAATTCACCCCTCCACTTT. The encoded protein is CASSESLADNSPLHF.

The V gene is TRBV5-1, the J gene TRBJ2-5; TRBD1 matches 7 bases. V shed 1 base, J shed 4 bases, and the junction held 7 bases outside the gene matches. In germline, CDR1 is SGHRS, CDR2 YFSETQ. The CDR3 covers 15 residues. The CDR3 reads CASSLLRGKSETQYF. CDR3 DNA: TGCGCCAGCAGCTTGCTCAGGGGGAAATCAGAGACCCAGTACTTC.

The CDR3 sequence: CASSVWDTTNYGYTF. In nucleotides, the CDR3 is TGTGCCAGCAGTGTATGGGACACCACTAACTATGGCTACACCTTC. The chain employs TRBV25-1 and TRBJ1-2, with D possibly matching TRBD1 (6 bases). Germline V gene sequence: CDR1 MGHDK, CDR2 SYGVNS. With 4 bases removed from V and 0 bases from J, the gap between germline ends came to 12 bases. CDR3 length: 15 residues.

The CDR3 DNA sequence: TGTGCCAGCAGTTCCTTGGACCCTTTAGAGGAGCAGTACTTC. As protein: CASSSLDPLEEQYF. This sequence joins TRBV27 and TRBJ2-7; D is unresolved. Trimming shortened V by 4 bases and J by 7 bases, and 17 bases separated the two germline ends. Germline values: CDR1 MNHEY, CDR2 SMNVEV (reference sequence). This CDR3 is built from 14 residues.

CDR3 protein: CASSLDWGTGLNTEAFF. The CDR3 DNA is TGCGCCAGCAGCCTTGACTGGGGGACAGGCTTGAACACTGAAGCTTTCTTT. The rearrangement joins TRBV4-3 to TRBJ1-1, with 8 bases aligning to TRBD1. J gave up 0 bases and V 4 bases, and 10 bases lay outside the gene matches. The CDR3 has 17 residues. CDR1 is LGHNA and CDR2 is YSLEER in the germline V gene.

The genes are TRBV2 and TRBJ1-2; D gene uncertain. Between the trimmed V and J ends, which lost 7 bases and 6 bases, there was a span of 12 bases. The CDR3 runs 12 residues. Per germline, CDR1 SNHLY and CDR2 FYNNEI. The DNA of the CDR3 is TGTGCCAGCATCCGGACTGGGCATGGCTACACCTTC. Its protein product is CASIRTGHGYTF. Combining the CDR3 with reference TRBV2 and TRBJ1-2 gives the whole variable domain EPEVTQTPSHQVTQMGQEVILRCVPISNHLYFYWYRQILGQKVEFLVSFYNNEISEKSEIFDDQFSVERPDGSNFTLKIRSTKLEDSAMYFCASIRTGHGYTFGSGTRLTVV.

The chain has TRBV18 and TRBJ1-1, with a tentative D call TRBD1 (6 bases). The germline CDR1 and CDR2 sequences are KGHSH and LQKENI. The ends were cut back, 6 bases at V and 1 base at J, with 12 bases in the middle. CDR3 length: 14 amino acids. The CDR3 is CASSLRRGNTEAFF. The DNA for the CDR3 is TGTGCCAGCTCGCTCCGCAGGGGGAACACTGAAGCTTTCTTT.

CDR3 sequence reads: CASRKEIGTGLVEAFF. The CDR3 DNA reads as TGTGCCAGCAGAAAGGAGATCGGGACAGGATTAGTTGAAGCTTTCTTT. This sequence joins TRBV7-8 and TRBJ1-1, with TRBD1 identical over 8 bases. The CDR3 contains 16 residues. Germline CDR1 reads SGHVS; CDR2 reads FQNEAQ. Unmatched junction bases numbered 16, after V lost 6 bases and J lost 7 bases.